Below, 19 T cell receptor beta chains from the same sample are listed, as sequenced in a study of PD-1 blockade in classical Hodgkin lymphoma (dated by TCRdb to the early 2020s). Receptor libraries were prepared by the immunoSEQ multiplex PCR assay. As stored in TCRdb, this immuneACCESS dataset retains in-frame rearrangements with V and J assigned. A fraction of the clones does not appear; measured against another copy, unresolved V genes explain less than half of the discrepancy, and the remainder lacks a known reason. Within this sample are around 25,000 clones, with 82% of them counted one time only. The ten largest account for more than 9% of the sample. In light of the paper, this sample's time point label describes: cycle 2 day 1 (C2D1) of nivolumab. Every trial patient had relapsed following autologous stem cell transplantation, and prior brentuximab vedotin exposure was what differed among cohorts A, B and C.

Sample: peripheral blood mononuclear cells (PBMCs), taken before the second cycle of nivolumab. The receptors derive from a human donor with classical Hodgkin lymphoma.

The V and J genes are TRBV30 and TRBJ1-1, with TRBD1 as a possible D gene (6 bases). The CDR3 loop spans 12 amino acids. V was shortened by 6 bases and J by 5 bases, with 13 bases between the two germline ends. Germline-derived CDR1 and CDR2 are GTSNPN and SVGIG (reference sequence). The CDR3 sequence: CACQLRGTEAFF. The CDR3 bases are TGTGCCTGCCAGTTGAGGGGGACTGAAGCTTTCTTT.

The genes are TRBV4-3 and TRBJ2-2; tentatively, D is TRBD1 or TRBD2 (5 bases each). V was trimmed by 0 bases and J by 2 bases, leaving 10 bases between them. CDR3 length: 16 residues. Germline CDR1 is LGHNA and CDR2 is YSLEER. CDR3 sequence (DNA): TGCGCCAGCAGCCAAGACCGGGACCTTAACACCGGGGAGCTGTTTTTT. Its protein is CASSQDRDLNTGELFF.

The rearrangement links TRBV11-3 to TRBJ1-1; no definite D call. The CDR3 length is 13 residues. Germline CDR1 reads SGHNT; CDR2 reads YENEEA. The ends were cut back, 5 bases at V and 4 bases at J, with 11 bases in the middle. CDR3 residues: CASSRSEGTEAFF. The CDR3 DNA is TGTGCCAGCAGCCGGAGTGAAGGCACTGAAGCTTTCTTT. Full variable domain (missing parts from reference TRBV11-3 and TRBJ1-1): EAGVVQSPRYKIIEKKQPVAFWCNPISGHNTLYWYLQNLGQGPELLIRYENEEAVDDSQLPKDRFSAERLKGVDSTLKIQPAELGDSAVYLCASSRSEGTEAFFGQGTRLTVV.

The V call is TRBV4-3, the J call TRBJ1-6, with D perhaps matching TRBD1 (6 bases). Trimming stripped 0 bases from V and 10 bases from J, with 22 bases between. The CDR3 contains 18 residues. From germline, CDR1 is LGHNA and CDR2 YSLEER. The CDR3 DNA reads TGCGCCAGCAGCCAAGACAGTGTTAGGGGGGGAAAAGGGTCACCCCTCCACTTT. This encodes CASSQDSVRGGKGSPLHF.

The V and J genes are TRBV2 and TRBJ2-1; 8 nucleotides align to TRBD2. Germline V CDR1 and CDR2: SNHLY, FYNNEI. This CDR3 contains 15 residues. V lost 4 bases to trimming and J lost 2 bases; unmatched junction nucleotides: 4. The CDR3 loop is CASSASGGAYNEQFF. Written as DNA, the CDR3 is TGTGCCAGCAGTGCATCCGGGGGGGCCTACAATGAGCAGTTCTTC.

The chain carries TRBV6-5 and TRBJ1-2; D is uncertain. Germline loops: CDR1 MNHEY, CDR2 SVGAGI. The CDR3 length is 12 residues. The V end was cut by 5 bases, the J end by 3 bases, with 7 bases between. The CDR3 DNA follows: TGTGCCAGCAGTCGCAAGGACTATGGCTACACCTTC. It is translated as CASSRKDYGYTF.

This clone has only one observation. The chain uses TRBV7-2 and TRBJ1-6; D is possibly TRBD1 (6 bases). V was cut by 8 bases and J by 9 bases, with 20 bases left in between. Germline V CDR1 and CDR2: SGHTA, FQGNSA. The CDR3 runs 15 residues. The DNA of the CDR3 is TGTGCCAGCTCCCGGGGCACAGGGTTCGGTTCACCCCTCCACTTT. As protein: CASSRGTGFGSPLHF.

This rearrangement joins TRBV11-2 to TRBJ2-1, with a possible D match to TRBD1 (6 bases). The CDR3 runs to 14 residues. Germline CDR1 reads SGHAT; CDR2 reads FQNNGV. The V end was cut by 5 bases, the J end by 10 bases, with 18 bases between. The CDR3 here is CASSPWAGAWEQFF. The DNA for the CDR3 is TGTGCCAGCAGCCCCTGGGCAGGGGCTTGGGAGCAGTTCTTC.

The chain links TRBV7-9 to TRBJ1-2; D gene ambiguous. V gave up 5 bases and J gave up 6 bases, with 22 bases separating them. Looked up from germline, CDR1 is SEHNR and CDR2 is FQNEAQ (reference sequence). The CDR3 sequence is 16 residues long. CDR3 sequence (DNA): TGTGCCAGCAGCACCGCCACTGGTGGGTTGCCGGATGGCTACACCTTC. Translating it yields CASSTATGGLPDGYTF.

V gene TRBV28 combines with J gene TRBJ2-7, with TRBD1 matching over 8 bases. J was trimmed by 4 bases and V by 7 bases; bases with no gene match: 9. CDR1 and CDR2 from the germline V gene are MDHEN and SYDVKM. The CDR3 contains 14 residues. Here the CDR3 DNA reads TGTGCCAGCACCCTCGGGACAGGTTTTTACGAGCAGTACTTC. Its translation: CASTLGTGFYEQYF. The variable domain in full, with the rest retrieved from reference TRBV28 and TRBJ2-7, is DVKVTQSSRYLVKRTGEKVFLECVQDMDHENMFWYRQDPGLGLRLIYFSYDVKMKEKGDIPEGYSVSREKKERFSLILESASTNQTSMYLCASTLGTGFYEQYFGPGTRLTVT.

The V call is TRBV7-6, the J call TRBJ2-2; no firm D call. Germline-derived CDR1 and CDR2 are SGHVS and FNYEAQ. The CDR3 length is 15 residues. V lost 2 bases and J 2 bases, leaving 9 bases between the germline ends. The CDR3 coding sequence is TGTGCCAGCAGCTTAAACAGACCAAACACCGGGGAGCTGTTTTTT. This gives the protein CASSLNRPNTGELFF.

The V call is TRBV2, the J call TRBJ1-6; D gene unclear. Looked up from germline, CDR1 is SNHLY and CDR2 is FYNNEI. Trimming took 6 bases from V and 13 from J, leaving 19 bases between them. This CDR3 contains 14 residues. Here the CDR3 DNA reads TGTGCCAGCAGCGAGGACTCCCCGAGGTCCCCCCTCCACTTT. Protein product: CASSEDSPRSPLHF. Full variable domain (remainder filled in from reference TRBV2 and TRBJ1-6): EPEVTQTPSHQVTQMGQEVILRCVPISNHLYFYWYRQILGQKVEFLVSFYNNEISEKSEIFDDQFSVERPDGSNFTLKIRSTKLEDSAMYFCASSEDSPRSPLHFGNGTRLTVT.

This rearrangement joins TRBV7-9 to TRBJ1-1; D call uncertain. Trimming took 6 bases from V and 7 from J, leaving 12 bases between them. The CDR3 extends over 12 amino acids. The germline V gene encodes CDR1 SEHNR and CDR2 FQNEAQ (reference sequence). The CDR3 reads CASSLAFDEAFF. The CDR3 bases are TGTGCCAGCAGTCTCGCCTTCGATGAAGCTTTCTTT.

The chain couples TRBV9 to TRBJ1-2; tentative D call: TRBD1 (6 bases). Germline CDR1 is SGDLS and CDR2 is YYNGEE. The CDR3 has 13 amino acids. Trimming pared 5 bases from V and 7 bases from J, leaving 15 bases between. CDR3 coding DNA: TGTGCCAGCAGTGCCCCGGGGGGCGGTGGCTACACCTTC. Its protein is CASSAPGGGGYTF. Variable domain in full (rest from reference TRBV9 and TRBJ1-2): DSGVTQTPKHLITATGQRVTLRCSPRSGDLSVYWYQQSLDQGLQFLIQYYNGEERAKGNILERFSAQQFPDLHSELNLSSLELGDSALYFCASSAPGGGGYTFGSGTRLTVV.

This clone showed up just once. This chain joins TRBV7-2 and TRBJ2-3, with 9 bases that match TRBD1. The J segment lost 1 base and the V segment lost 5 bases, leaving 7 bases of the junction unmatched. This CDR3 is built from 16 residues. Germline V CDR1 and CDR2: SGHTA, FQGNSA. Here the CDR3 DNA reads TGTGCCAGCAGCCACAGGGGGCGGCAAGGCACAGATACGCAGTATTTT. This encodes CASSHRGRQGTDTQYF. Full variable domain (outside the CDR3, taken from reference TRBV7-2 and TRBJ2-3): GAGVSQSPSNKVTEKGKDVELRCDPISGHTALYWYRQSLGQGLEFLIYFQGNSAPDKSGLPSDRFSAERTGGSVSTLTIQRTQQEDSAVYLCASSHRGRQGTDTQYFGPGTRLTVL.

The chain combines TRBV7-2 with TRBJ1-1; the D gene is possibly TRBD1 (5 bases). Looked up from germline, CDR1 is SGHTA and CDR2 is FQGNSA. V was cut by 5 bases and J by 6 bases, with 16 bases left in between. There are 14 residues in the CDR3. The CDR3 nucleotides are TGTGCCAGCAGCCCGATGCGGGACGCGCCTGAAGCTTTCTTT. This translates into CASSPMRDAPEAFF.

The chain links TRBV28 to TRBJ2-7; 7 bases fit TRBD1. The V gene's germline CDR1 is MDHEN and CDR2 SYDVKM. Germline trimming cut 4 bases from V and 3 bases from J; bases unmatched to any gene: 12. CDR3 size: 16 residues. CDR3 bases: TGTGCCAGCAGTTCCTCGTGGACAGGCTTCCTCTACGAGCAGTACTTC. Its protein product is CASSSSWTGFLYEQYF.

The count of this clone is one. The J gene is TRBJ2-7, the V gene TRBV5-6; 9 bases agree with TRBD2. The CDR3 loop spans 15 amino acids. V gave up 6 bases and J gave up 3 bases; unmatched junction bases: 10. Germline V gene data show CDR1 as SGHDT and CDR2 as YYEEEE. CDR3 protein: CASTQLAGFDYEQYF. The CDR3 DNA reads TGTGCCAGCACCCAACTAGCGGGTTTCGACTACGAGCAGTACTTC.

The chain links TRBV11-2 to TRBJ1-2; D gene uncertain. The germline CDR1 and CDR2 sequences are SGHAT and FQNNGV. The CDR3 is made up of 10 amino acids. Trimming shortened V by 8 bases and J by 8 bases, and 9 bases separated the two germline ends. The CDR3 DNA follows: TGTGCCAGCCTCCCGCGAGGCTACACCTTC. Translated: CASLPRGYTF.